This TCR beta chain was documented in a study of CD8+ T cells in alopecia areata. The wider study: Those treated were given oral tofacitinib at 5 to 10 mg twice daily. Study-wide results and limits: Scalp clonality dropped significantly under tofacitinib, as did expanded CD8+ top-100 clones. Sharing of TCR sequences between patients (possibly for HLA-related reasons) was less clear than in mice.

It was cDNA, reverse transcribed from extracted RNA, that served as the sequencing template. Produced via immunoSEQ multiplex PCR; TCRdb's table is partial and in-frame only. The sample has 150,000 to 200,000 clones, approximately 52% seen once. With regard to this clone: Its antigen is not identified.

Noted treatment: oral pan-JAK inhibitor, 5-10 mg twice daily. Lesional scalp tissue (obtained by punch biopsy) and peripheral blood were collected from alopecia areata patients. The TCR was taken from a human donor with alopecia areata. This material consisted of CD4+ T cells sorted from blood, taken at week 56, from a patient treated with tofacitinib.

The CDR3 reads CASSLTTGLGSPLHF. The CDR3, as DNA: TGTGCCAGCAGTCTTACAACAGGGCTTGGTTCACCCCTCCACTTT. The chain recombines TRBV27 with TRBJ1-6; a possible D gene is TRBD1 (6 bases). V shed 5 bases and J shed 9 bases, with 17 bases lying between them. Germline assignment: CDR1 MNHEY and CDR2 SMNVEV (reference sequence). The CDR3 contains 15 residues.